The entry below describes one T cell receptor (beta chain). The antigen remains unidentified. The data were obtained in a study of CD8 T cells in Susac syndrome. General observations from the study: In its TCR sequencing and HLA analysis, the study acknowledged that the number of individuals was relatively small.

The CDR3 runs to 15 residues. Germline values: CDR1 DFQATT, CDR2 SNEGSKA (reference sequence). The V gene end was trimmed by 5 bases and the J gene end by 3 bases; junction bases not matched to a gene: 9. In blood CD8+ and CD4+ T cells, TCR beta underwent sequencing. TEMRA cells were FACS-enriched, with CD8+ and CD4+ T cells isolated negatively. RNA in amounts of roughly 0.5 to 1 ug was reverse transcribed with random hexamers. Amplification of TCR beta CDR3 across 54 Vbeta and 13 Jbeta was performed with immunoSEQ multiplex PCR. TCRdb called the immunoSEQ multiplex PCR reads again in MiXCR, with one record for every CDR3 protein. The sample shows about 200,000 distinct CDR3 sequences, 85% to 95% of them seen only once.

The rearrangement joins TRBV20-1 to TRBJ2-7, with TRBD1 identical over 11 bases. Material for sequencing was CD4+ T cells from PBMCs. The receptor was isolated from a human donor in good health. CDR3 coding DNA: TGCAGTGCTGGAACCCGGGACAGGGGGGGCTACGAGCAGTACTTC. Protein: CSAGTRDRGGYEQYF.